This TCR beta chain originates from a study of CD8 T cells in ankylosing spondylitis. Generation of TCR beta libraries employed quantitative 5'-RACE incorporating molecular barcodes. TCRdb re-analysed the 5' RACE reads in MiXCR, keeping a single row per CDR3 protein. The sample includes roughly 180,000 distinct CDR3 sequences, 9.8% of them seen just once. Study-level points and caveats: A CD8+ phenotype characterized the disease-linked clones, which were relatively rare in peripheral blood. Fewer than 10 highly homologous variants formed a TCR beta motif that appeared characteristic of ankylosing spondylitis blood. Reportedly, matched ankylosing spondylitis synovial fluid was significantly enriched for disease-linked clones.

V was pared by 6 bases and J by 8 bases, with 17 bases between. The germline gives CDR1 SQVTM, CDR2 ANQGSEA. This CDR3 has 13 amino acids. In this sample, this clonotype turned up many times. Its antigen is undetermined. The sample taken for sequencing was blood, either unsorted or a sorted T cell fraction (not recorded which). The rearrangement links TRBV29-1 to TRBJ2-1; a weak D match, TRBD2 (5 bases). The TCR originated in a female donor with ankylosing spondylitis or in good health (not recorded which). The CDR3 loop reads CSVNRASSDEQFF. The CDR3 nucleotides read TGCAGCGTCAATCGGGCTAGTAGCGATGAGCAGTTCTTC.